The source of this T cell receptor (beta chain) is a study of cytomegalovirus exposure and HLA in healthy donors. The overall study: Drawn from HLA-typed donors, around 85 million unique TCRs were held in an early data release.

There are 16 residues in the CDR3. Germline-derived CDR1 and CDR2 are MDHEN and SYDVKM. V was pared by 5 bases and J by 6 bases, with 8 bases of the junction left unmatched. The PCR used 60 Vbeta and 13 Jbeta primers. Sequencing used immunoSEQ multiplex PCR; TCRdb keeps in-frame clones, though not all of them. The repertoire holds about 160,000 clones, with over 60% as singletons. Findings and limits, study-wide: It was in a later analysis that TCR association rates were seen to vary by HLA locus, highest for DRB1 and lowest for HLA-C. Researchers left out some V segments, among them TRBV6-2 and TRBV6-3, as indistinguishable. After further analysis at a later stage, 15,000 to 20,000 TCR beta sequences were associated with HLA alleles at 0.05 false discovery rate.

Regarding this clone: Its antigen is unknown.

The V and J genes are TRBV28 and TRBJ1-5, with TRBD1 matching over 12 bases. Sequencing input: PBMCs. This sequence was found in a woman aged 30 to 39 in good health and CMV-seronegative. The CDR3 nucleotides are TGTGCCAGCAGTGTAGCGGGACAGGGGGCCGGTCAGCCCCAGCATTTT. It translates to CASSVAGQGAGQPQHF.